Listed below are T cell receptor beta chains from one sample, sequenced in a study of radiotherapy plus CTLA-4 blockade in lung cancer. Only in-frame clones appear in the TCRdb table, and some are missing; sequencing was by immunoSEQ multiplex PCR. Among tens of thousands of clones, around 76% were seen once, and the ten largest hold under 25%. Sequenced material: peripheral blood, taken from a patient treated with radiotherapy plus ipilimumab. These receptors all come from a human donor with non-small cell lung cancer whose response to radiotherapy plus ipilimumab could not be evaluated. Some clones in this sample may be carry-over from other donors' samples. Both conserved end residues are part of each CDR3. The D gene is left open where the match is weak. A clone size is listed for some rows: how often the clone was seen (once, few, many), or a class if it is expanded.

CDR3	DNA	V	J	D	size
CASRRQKSSGNTIYF	TGTGCCAGCAGGCGACAGAAAAGCTCTGGAAACACCATATATTTT	TRBV2	TRBJ1-3	NA	NA
CASSFLNSNQPQHF	TGTGCCAGCAGTTTTCTTAATAGCAATCAGCCCCAGCATTTT	TRBV27	TRBJ1-5	NA	NA
CARVLQAPQHF	TGCGCCAGGGTTCTACAGGCGCCCCAGCATTTT	TRBV10-1	TRBJ1-5	NA	NA
CASSVRGQGNTIYF	TGTGCCAGCAGCGTACGCGGGCAGGGAAACACCATATATTTT	TRBV9	TRBJ1-3	NA	NA
CASSYEGVSNTIYF	TGTGCCAGCAGCTACGAGGGGGTTTCAAACACCATATATTTT	TRBV13	TRBJ1-3	NA	NA
CASSYRGQGGVGGNTIYF	TGTGCCAGCAGCTACAGGGGGCAGGGGGGGGTAGGCGGAAACACCATATATTTT	TRBV5-4	TRBJ1-3	TRBD1	few
CASSLLGTGGLDGYTF	TGTGCCAGCAGCTTACTTGGGACAGGGGGCTTGGATGGCTACACCTTC	TRBV7-3	TRBJ1-2	TRBD1	NA
CASSLTSGGRRAQYF	TGCGCCAGCAGCTTAACAAGCGGGGGGCGGCGGGCCCAGTACTTC	TRBV5-1	TRBJ2-5	TRBD2	NA
CASSVEAGGRTDTQYF	TGTGCCAGCAGCGTAGAGGCGGGGGGCCGCACAGATACGCAGTATTTT	TRBV9	TRBJ2-3	TRBD2	NA
CASSLARVGFQETQYF	TGTGCCAGCAGCCTCGCCAGGGTCGGGTTCCAAGAGACCCAGTACTTC	TRBV7-8	TRBJ2-5	NA	NA
CASSLAIQPGKSYTEAFF	TGTGCCAGCAGCTTAGCCATCCAGCCAGGGAAGAGTTACACTGAAGCTTTCTTT	TRBV7-6	TRBJ1-1	NA	NA
CASSLGQGARYGYTF	TGTGCCAGCAGCTTAGGCCAGGGGGCGCGATATGGCTACACCTTC	TRBV13	TRBJ1-2	TRBD1	NA
CASSFNSGTEAFF	TGTGCCAGCAGCTTCAACTCGGGGACTGAAGCTTTCTTT	TRBV7-9	TRBJ1-1	NA	NA
CASSWTGGSGANVLTF	TGTGCCAGCAGTTGGACAGGAGGCTCTGGGGCCAACGTCCTGACTTTC	TRBV27	TRBJ2-6	TRBD1	NA
CASSFGEAGNQPQHF	TGCGCCAGCAGCTTTGGGGAGGCGGGGAATCAGCCCCAGCATTTT	TRBV5-1	TRBJ1-5	NA	NA
CASSLPLGELFF	TGTGCCAGCAGCCTCCCCTTGGGGGAGCTGTTTTTT	TRBV6-5	TRBJ2-2	NA	NA
CASSIGTHSNQPQHF	TGTGCCAGCAGCATCGGGACACATAGCAATCAGCCCCAGCATTTT	TRBV7-9	TRBJ1-5	NA	few
CASSLEVGSSYEQYF	TGTGCCAGCAGTTTGGAGGTCGGCAGCTCCTACGAGCAGTACTTC	TRBV28	TRBJ2-7	NA	few
CASSATIGTEAFF	TGTGCCAGCAGTGCGACAATAGGCACTGAAGCTTTCTTT	TRBV6-4	TRBJ1-1	NA	few
CASSTDTQTLTALHF	TGTGCCAGTAGTACGGACACCCAGACCTTAACGGCCCTCCACTTT	TRBV19	TRBJ1-6	NA	NA
CASSPQTSRQFF	TGTGCCAGCTCACCACAAACTTCTAGGCAGTTCTTC	TRBV18	TRBJ2-1	NA	NA
CASSAGILNTEAFF	TGCGCCAGCAGCGCAGGGATATTGAACACTGAAGCTTTCTTT	TRBV4-3	TRBJ1-1	NA	NA
CASSLGGLASADTQYF	TGTGCCAGCAGCTTAGGAGGACTAGCGTCCGCAGATACGCAGTATTTT	TRBV7-3	TRBJ2-3	TRBD2	NA
CASRSSGGADTQYF	TGTGCCAGCAGGTCTAGCGGGGGGGCAGATACGCAGTATTTT	TRBV4-2	TRBJ2-3	TRBD2	NA
CASSQEVSGFSRNQPQHF	TGCGCCAGCAGCCAAGAGGTTTCCGGGTTCTCGCGCAATCAGCCCCAGCATTTT	TRBV4-3	TRBJ1-5	NA	few
CASSPPGTANYGYTF	TGTGCCAGCAGCCCCCCCGGGACAGCTAACTATGGCTACACCTTC	TRBV5-5	TRBJ1-2	TRBD1	NA
CASSVPGQGSYEQYF	TGTGCCAGCAGTGTCCCGGGACAGGGGTCCTACGAGCAGTACTTC	TRBV6-1	TRBJ2-7	TRBD1	NA
CASSLWGTGTETQYF	TGTGCCAGCAGCTTGTGGGGGACAGGGACGGAGACCCAGTACTTC	TRBV5-6	TRBJ2-5	TRBD1	NA
CASSSGSYFYEQYF	TGTGCCAGCAGTTCCGGGTCCTACTTTTACGAGCAGTACTTC	TRBV28	TRBJ2-7	NA	NA
CASRPTGTGYQPQHF	TGTGCCAGCAGACCTACCGGGACAGGGTATCAGCCCCAGCATTTT	TRBV6-5	TRBJ1-5	TRBD1	many
CASSYNGGQNKYQPQHF	TGCGCCAGCAGCTACAATGGGGGCCAGAACAAGTATCAGCCCCAGCATTTT	TRBV4-1	TRBJ1-5	NA	NA
CASSLETGRDNEQFF	TGTGCCAGCAGCTTAGAGACAGGCAGGGACAATGAGCAGTTCTTC	TRBV11-3	TRBJ2-1	NA	few
CASSLVDFLPNTEAFF	TGCGCCAGCAGCTTGGTAGACTTCCTTCCTAACACTGAAGCTTTCTTT	TRBV5-1	TRBJ1-1	NA	NA
CASSPRSGSATEAFF	TGTGCCAGCAGCCCCCGGTCAGGGTCGGCCACTGAAGCTTTCTTT	TRBV11-3	TRBJ1-1	NA	NA
CASSLLGKQLYEQYF	TGTGCCAGCAGTTTACTGGGCAAGCAGCTTTACGAGCAGTACTTC	TRBV28	TRBJ2-7	NA	many
CASKRGTGASNIQYF	TGTGCCAGCAAACGCGGGACAGGGGCCTCAAACATTCAGTACTTC	TRBV6-5	TRBJ2-4	TRBD1	few
CASHRVENTEAFF	TGTGCCAGCCACAGGGTAGAGAACACTGAAGCTTTCTTT	TRBV2	TRBJ1-1	NA	few
CASSLAAGRTDTQYF	TGTGCCAGCAGCTTGGCGGCAGGCCGCACAGATACGCAGTATTTT	TRBV5-4	TRBJ2-3	NA	NA
CASSATGNLGYTF	TGTGCCAGCAGCGCCACAGGCAACCTGGGCTACACCTTC	TRBV9	TRBJ1-2	NA	once
CASSLEQANTQYF	TGTGCCAGCAGCTTAGAGCAGGCAAATACGCAGTATTTT	TRBV7-2	TRBJ2-3	NA	NA
CASSQGTGRDNEQFF	TGTGCCAGCAGCCAAGGGACAGGGAGGGACAATGAGCAGTTCTTC	TRBV4-2	TRBJ2-1	NA	NA
CASSQGQQETQYF	TGCGCCAGCAGCCAAGGACAGCAAGAGACCCAGTACTTC	TRBV4-1	TRBJ2-5	NA	once
CASSRWGDYGYTF	TGTGCCAGCAGCCGTTGGGGAGACTATGGCTACACCTTC	TRBV11-1	TRBJ1-2	NA	NA
CASSSNRGMNTEAFF	TGTGCCAGCAGTTCAAACAGGGGCATGAACACTGAAGCTTTCTTT	TRBV5-4	TRBJ1-1	TRBD1	NA
CASSQGGTQETQYF	TGTGCCAGCAGCCAGGGGGGGACACAAGAGACCCAGTACTTC	TRBV4-2	TRBJ2-5	NA	NA
CASTWQGSTRTEAFF	TGTGCCAGTACCTGGCAGGGTTCTACGAGGACTGAAGCTTTCTTT	TRBV19	TRBJ1-1	NA	NA
CASSDPRTRGYEQYF	TGTGCCAGCAGTGACCCCAGGACCCGGGGCTACGAGCAGTACTTC	TRBV6-1	TRBJ2-7	NA	NA
CAISEDGAGNTIYF	TGTGCCATCAGTGAGGATGGAGCGGGAAACACCATATATTTT	TRBV10-3	TRBJ1-3	NA	NA
CASSPGGVGGSTDTQYF	TGCGCCAGCAGCCCCGGAGGGGTGGGGGGGAGCACAGATACGCAGTATTTT	TRBV4-1	TRBJ2-3	TRBD2	NA
CASRYGGGSSYNEQFF	TGCGCCAGCAGGTATGGGGGGGGGAGCTCCTACAATGAGCAGTTCTTC	TRBV5-1	TRBJ2-1	TRBD2	NA
CASIRWQGNTGELFF	TGTGCCAGTATTCGCTGGCAGGGGAACACCGGGGAGCTGTTTTTT	TRBV19	TRBJ2-2	NA	NA
CASSPGTGRPEQYF	TGTGCCAGCAGCCCCGGGACAGGGCGACCCGAGCAGTACTTC	TRBV7-9	TRBJ2-7	TRBD1	NA
CASSPGTGEVGYTF	TGTGCCAGCTCACCGGGCACGGGGGAAGTCGGCTACACCTTC	TRBV18	TRBJ1-2	NA	NA
CASSLDSDYREKLFF	TGTGCCAGCAGCCTAGACAGTGATTATAGGGAAAAACTGTTTTTT	TRBV7-9	TRBJ1-4	NA	NA